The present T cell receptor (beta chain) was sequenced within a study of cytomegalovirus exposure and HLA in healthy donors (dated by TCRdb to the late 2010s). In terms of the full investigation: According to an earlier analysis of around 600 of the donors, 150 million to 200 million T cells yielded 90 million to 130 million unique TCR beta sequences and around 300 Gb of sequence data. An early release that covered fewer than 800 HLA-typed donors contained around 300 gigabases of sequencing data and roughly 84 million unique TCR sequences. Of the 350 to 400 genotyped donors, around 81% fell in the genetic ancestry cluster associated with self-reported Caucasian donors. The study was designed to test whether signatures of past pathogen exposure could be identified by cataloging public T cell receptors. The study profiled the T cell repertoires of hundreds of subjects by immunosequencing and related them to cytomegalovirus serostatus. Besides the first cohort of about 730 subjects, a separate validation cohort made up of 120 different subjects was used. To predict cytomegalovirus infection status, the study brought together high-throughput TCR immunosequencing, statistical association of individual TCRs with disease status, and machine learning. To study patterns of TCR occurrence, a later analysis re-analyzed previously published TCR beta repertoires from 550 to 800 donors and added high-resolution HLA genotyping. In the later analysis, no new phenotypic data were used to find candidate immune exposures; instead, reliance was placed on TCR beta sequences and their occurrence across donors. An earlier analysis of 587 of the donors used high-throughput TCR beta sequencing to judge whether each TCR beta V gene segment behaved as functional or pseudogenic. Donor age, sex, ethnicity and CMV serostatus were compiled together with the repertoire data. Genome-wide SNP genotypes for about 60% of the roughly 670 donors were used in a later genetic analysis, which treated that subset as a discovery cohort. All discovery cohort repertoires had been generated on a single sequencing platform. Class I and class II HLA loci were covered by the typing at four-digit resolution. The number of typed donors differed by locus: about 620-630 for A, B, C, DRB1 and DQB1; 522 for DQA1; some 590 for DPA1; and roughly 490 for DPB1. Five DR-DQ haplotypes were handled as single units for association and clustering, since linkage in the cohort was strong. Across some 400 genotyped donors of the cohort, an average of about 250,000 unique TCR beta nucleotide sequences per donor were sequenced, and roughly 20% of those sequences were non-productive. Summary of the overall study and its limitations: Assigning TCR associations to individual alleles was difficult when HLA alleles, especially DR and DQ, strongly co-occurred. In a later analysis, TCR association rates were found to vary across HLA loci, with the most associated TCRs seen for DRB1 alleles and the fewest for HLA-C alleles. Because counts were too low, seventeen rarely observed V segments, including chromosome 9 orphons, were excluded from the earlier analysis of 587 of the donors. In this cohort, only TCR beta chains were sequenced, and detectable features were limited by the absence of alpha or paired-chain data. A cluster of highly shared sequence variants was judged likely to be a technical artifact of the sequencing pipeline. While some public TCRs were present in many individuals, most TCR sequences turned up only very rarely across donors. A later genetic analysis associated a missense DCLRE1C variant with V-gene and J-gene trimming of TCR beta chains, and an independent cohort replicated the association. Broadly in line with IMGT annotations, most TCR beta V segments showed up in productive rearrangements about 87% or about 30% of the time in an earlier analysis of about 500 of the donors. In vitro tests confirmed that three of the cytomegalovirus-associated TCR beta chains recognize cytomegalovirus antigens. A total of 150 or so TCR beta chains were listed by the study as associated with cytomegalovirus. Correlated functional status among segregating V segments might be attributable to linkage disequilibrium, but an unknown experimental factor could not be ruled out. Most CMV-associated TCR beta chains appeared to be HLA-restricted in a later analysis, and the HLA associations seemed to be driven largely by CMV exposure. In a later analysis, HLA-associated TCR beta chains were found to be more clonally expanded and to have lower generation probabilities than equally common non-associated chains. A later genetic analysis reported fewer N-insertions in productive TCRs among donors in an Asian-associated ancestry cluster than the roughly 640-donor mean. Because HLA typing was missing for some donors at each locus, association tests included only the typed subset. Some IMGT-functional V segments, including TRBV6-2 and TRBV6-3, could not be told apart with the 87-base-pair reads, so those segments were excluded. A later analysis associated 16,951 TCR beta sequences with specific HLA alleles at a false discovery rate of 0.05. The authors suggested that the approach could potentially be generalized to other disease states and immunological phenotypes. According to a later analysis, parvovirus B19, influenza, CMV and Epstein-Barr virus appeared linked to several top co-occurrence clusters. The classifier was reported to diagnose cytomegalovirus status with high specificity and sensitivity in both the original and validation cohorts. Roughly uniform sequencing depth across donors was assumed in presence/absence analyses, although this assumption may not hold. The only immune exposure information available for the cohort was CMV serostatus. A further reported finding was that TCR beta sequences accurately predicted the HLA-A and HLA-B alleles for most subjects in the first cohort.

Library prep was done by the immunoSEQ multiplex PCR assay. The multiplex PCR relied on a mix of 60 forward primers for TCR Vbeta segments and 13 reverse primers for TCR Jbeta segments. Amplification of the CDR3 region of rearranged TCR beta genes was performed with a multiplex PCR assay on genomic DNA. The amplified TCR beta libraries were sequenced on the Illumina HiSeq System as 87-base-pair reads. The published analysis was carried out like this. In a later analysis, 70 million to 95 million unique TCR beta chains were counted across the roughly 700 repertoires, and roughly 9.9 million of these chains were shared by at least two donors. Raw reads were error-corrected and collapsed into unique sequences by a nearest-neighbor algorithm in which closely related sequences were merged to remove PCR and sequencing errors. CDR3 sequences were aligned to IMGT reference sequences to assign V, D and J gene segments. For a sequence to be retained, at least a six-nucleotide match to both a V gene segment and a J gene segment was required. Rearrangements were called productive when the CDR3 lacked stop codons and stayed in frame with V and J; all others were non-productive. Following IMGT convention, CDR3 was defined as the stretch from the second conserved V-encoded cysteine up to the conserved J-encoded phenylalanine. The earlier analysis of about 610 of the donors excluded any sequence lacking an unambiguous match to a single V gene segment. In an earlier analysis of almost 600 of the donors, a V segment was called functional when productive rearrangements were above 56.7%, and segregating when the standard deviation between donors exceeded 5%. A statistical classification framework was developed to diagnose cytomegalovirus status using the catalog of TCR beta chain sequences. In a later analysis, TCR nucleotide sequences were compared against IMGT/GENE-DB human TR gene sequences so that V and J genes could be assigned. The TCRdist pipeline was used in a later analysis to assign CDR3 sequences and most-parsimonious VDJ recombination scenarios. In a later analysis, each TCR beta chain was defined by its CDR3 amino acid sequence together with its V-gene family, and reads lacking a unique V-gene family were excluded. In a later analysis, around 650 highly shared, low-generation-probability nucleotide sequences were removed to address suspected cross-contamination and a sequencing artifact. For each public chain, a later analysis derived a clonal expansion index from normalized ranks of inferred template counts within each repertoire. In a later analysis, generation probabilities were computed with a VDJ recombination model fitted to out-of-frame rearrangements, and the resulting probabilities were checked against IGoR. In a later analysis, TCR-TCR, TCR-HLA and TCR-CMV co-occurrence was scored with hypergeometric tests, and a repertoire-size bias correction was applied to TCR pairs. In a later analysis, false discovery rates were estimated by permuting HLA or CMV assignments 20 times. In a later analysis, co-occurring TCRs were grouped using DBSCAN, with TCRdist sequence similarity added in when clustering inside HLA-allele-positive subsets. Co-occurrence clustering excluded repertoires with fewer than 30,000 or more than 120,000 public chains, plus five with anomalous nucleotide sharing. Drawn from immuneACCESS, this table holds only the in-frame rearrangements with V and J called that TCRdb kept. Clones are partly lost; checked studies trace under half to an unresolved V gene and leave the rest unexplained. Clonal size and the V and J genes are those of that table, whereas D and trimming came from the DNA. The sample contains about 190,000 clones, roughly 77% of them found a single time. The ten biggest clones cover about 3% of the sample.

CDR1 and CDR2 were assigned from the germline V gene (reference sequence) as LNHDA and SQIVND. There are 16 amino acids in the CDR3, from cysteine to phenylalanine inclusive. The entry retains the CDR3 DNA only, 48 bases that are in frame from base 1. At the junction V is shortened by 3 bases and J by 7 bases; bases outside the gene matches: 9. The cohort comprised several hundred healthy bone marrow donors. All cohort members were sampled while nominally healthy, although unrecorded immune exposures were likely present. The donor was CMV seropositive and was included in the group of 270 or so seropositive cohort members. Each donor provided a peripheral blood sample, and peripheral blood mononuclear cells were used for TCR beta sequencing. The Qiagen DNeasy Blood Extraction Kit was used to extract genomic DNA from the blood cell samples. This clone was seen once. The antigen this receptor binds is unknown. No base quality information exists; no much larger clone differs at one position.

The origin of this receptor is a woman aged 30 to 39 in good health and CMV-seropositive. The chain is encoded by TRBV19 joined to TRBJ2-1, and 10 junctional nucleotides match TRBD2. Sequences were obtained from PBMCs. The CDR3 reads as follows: CASSISSGSLMNEQFF. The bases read TGTGCCAGTAGTATTTCTAGCGGGAGTCTTATGAATGAGCAGTTCTTC.